A single sample is the source of the 25 T cell receptor beta chains below, sequenced in a study of CD8 T cells in ankylosing spondylitis. A single record per CDR3 protein comes from TCRdb applying MiXCR to the 5' RACE reads. This sample has under 130,000 distinct CDR3 sequences, with 24% found just once. Source material: synovial fluid, either unsorted or a sorted T cell fraction (not recorded which). These receptors were obtained from a male donor with ankylosing spondylitis.

This clonotype was detected only a few times. The rearrangement uses TRBV28 and TRBJ1-5; a weak D match, TRBD1 (6 bases). This CDR3 contains 16 residues. V was cut by 4 bases and J by 4 bases, with 17 bases left in between. Germline loops: CDR1 MDHEN, CDR2 SYDVKM. The CDR3 reads CASSSSSGGFNQPQHF. DNA for the CDR3: TGTGCCAGCAGTTCCTCGAGTGGGGGCTTTAATCAGCCCCAGCATTTT.

Only a few counts were recorded for this clonotype. V usage is TRBV5-1 and J usage is TRBJ2-1; unclear D gene. The CDR3 extends over 15 amino acids. The V end was cut by 0 bases, the J end by 8 bases, with 15 bases between. Germline V gene sequence: CDR1 SGHRS, CDR2 YFSETQ. CDR3 coding DNA: TGCGCCAGCAGCTTGGGGCTAGTCTACTGGGATGAGCAGTTCTTC. Its protein product is CASSLGLVYWDEQFF.

This clonotype was detected only a few times. The DNA of the CDR3 is TGCAGTGTAGGGCGGGGCTCAACTGAAGCTTTCTTT. Residues: CSVGRGSTEAFF. The V and J genes are TRBV20-1 and TRBJ1-1; the D gene is possibly TRBD1 (5 bases). From germline, CDR1 is DFQATT and CDR2 SNEGSKA (reference sequence). The CDR3 is 12 residues long. V was clipped by 7 bases and J by 5 bases, with 14 bases between them.

The rearrangement links TRBV5-5 to TRBJ1-1; D not resolved. Germline V gene sequence: CDR1 SGHKS, CDR2 YYEKEE (reference sequence). Deletions cut 0 bases from V and 7 bases from J, with 13 bases between. This CDR3 is 14 amino acids long. The CDR3 loop is CASSLAGGYSEAFF. In nucleotides, the CDR3 is TGTGCCAGCAGCTTGGCCGGAGGGTATAGTGAAGCTTTCTTT.

This clonotype was seen repeatedly, ten times or more. The DNA for the CDR3 is TGTGCCAGCAGCTTAGGGGGCAGGATTTCCTACGAGCAGTACTTC. This gives the protein CASSLGGRISYEQYF. V and J are TRBV7-8 and TRBJ2-7, with D perhaps matching TRBD1 (5 bases). Germline CDR1 is SGHVS and CDR2 is FQNEAQ. V was trimmed by 1 base and J by 1 base, leaving 11 bases between them. CDR3 size: 15 residues. Full variable domain (outside the CDR3, taken from reference TRBV7-8 and TRBJ2-7): GAGVSQSPRYKVAKRGQDVALRCDPISGHVSLFWYQQALGQGPEFLTYFQNEAQLDKSGLPSDRFFAERPEGSVSTLKIQRTQQEDSAVYLCASSLGGRISYEQYFGPGTRLTVT.

The chain joins TRBV5-1 to TRBJ1-1; TRBD1 matches at 9 bases. The CDR3 totals 15 residues. Germline V lookup: CDR1 SGHRS, CDR2 YFSETQ. V lost 2 bases and J lost 2; bases outside the gene matches: 4. The CDR3 region is CASSFADRGNTEAFF. CDR3 nucleotide sequence: TGCGCCAGCAGCTTCGCGGACAGGGGCAACACTGAAGCTTTCTTT. The whole variable domain, remainder taken from reference TRBV5-1 and TRBJ1-1, is KAGVTQTPRYLIKTRGQQVTLSCSPISGHRSVSWYQQTPGQGLQFLFEYFSETQRNKGNFPGRFSGRQFSNSRSEMNVSTLELGDSALYLCASSFADRGNTEAFFGQGTRLTVV.

This clonotype was detected only a few times. This rearrangement joins TRBV7-2 to TRBJ1-2; 10 nucleotides line up with TRBD1. Germline V gene sequence: CDR1 SGHTA, CDR2 FQGNSA. V was pared by 5 bases and J by 8 bases, with 5 bases of the junction left unmatched. This CDR3 contains 13 residues. The DNA for the CDR3 is TGTGCCAGCAGCCGGGACAGGGGTATAGGCTACACCTTC. Its translation: CASSRDRGIGYTF. The full variable domain, rest sourced from reference TRBV7-2 and TRBJ1-2, is GAGVSQSPSNKVTEKGKDVELRCDPISGHTALYWYRQSLGQGLEFLIYFQGNSAPDKSGLPSDRFSAERTGGSVSTLTIQRTQQEDSAVYLCASSRDRGIGYTFGSGTRLTVV.

This clonotype was seen a few times. The chain combines TRBV3-1 with TRBJ2-7; D is tentatively TRBD1 or TRBD2 (7 bases each). This CDR3 has 18 amino acids. From germline, CDR1 is LGHDT and CDR2 YNNKEL (reference sequence). V lost 4 bases and J lost 4, with 26 bases in between. CDR3 loop: CASSPDAPGGLSRYEQYF. The CDR3 DNA follows: TGTGCCAGCAGCCCGGACGCCCCAGGGGGACTAAGCCGGTACGAGCAGTACTTC.

The V call is TRBV4-2, the J call TRBJ2-7, with TRBD2 as a possible D gene (6 bases). This CDR3 has 17 amino acids. Germline V lookup: CDR1 LGHNA, CDR2 YNFKEQ. The ends were cut back, 1 base at V and 3 bases at J, with 19 bases in the middle. The CDR3 loop reads CASSQVASVLGGYEQYF. As DNA, the CDR3 is TGTGCCAGCAGCCAAGTAGCTAGCGTGCTCGGGGGCTACGAGCAGTACTTC.

There are a few counts of this clonotype. CDR3 sequence reads: CASSLARQGNIQYF. Here the CDR3 DNA reads TGTGCCAGCAGTTTAGCCCGACAGGGCAACATTCAGTACTTC. This chain connects TRBV27 to TRBJ2-4; 7 bases map to TRBD1. Trimming cost V 2 bases and J 7 bases; bases outside gene matches: 5. The CDR3 spans 14 residues. CDR1 and CDR2 from the germline V gene are MNHEY and SMNVEV (reference sequence).

CDR3 bases: TGTGCCAGCAGACAAACAGGGGGCGGCAAGCAGTACTTC. Amino acids: CASRQTGGGKQYF. V usage is TRBV11-3 and J usage is TRBJ2-7; TRBD1 matches at 9 bases. The CDR3 spans 13 residues. The V gene end was trimmed by 6 bases and the J gene end by 8 bases; junction bases not matched to a gene: 8. Looked up from germline, CDR1 is SGHNT and CDR2 is YENEEA. Complete variable domain (other parts from reference TRBV11-3 and TRBJ2-7): EAGVVQSPRYKIIEKKQPVAFWCNPISGHNTLYWYLQNLGQGPELLIRYENEEAVDDSQLPKDRFSAERLKGVDSTLKIQPAELGDSAVYLCASRQTGGGKQYFGPGTRLTVT.

A word on this clonotype: One end of the junction is discordant with germline, which a read error may explain. J is TRBJ2-5 and V is TRBV7-8, with 7 bases aligning to TRBD2. The CDR3 runs to 15 residues. Germline V gene sequence: CDR1 SGHVS, CDR2 FQNEAQ. The CDR3 DNA is TGTGCCAGCAGCCAGCCCGGGACTAACCAAGAAACCCAGTACTTC. Amino acids: CASSQPGTNQETQYF.

The gene calls are TRBV5-5 and TRBJ2-5; D ambiguous. Germline CDR1 SGHKS, CDR2 YYEKEE (reference sequence). With 0 bases removed from V and 4 bases from J, the gap between germline ends came to 4 bases. The CDR3 is 12 residues long. This chain's CDR3 is CASSLAVETQYF. The CDR3 nucleotides are TGTGCCAGCAGCTTGGCCGTAGAGACCCAGTACTTC.

V usage is TRBV6-6 and J usage is TRBJ1-5, with unresolved D. Between the trimmed V and J ends, which lost 7 bases and 3 bases, there was a span of 10 bases. Germline V gene lookup returns CDR1 MNHNY and CDR2 SVGAGI (reference sequence). There are 13 residues in the CDR3. The CDR3 sequence: CASNTAFNQPQHF. In DNA form, the CDR3 reads TGTGCCAGCAACACAGCGTTCAATCAGCCCCAGCATTTT.

V gene TRBV25-1 combines with J gene TRBJ2-3, with D maybe TRBD2 (6 bases). V was trimmed by 6 bases and J by 2 bases, leaving 18 bases between them. From germline, CDR1 is MGHDK and CDR2 SYGVNS. The CDR3 contains 16 residues. The CDR3 coding sequence is TGTGCCAGCAGCCCTGGGGGAGGACGCCCCACAGATACGCAGTATTTT. Translation: CASSPGGGRPTDTQYF.

Many counts were recorded for this clonotype. The CDR3 spells CSALAPFAGGEETQYF. The CDR3 DNA follows: TGCAGTGCCCTAGCCCCCTTCGCAGGGGGGGAAGAGACCCAGTACTTC. The rearrangement uses TRBV20-1 and TRBJ2-5; perhaps D is TRBD1 or TRBD2 (7 bases each). The CDR3 consists of 16 residues. V dropped 6 bases and J dropped 3 bases, with 23 bases sitting between them. Germline-derived CDR1 and CDR2 are DFQATT and SNEGSKA (reference sequence).

This chain links TRBV11-3 with TRBJ2-1; 9 positions match TRBD1. V was clipped by 5 bases and J by 7 bases; unmatched bases: 9. The CDR3 has 15 amino acids. CDR1 is SGHNT, CDR2 YENEEA, per germline. As DNA, the CDR3 is TGTGCCAGCAGCCCGAGGGGACAGGGATCAAATGAGCAGTTCTTC. This encodes CASSPRGQGSNEQFF. The whole variable domain, filled in from reference TRBV11-3 and TRBJ2-1, reads EAGVVQSPRYKIIEKKQPVAFWCNPISGHNTLYWYLQNLGQGPELLIRYENEEAVDDSQLPKDRFSAERLKGVDSTLKIQPAELGDSAVYLCASSPRGQGSNEQFFGPGTRLTVL.

This clonotype was detected many times. The rearrangement joins TRBV29-1 to TRBJ2-2; D is ambiguous. The germline CDR1 and CDR2 sequences are SQVTM and ANQGSEA. The V end was cut by 5 bases, the J end by 5 bases, with 9 bases between. CDR3 length: 12 residues. CDR3 residues: CSVWIGTGELFF. CDR3 nucleotides: TGCAGCGTTTGGATAGGGACCGGGGAGCTGTTTTTT.

The genes are TRBV3-1 and TRBJ2-7; no firm D call. CDR1 and CDR2 from the germline V gene are LGHDT and YNNKEL (reference sequence). The V and J ends lost 0 bases and 5 bases respectively, with 14 bases between them. CDR3 size: 15 residues. The CDR3 reads CASSQDGLPRDEQYF. The CDR3 DNA follows: TGTGCCAGCAGCCAAGACGGTCTCCCTAGAGACGAGCAGTACTTC.

This clonotype was detected ten times or more. The V gene is TRBV5-6, the J gene TRBJ1-1, with a weak D call TRBD1 (5 bases). The ends were cut back, 4 bases at V and 4 bases at J, with 8 bases in the middle. CDR3 length: 12 residues. Germline V CDR1 and CDR2: SGHDT, YYEEEE. In nucleotides, the CDR3 is TGTGCCAGCAGCGCCGACAGCACTGAAGCTTTCTTT. As protein: CASSADSTEAFF. Full variable domain (outside the CDR3, taken from reference TRBV5-6 and TRBJ1-1): DAGVTQSPTHLIKTRGQQVTLRCSPKSGHDTVSWYQQALGQGPQFIFQYYEEEERQRGNFPDRFSGHQFPNYSSELNVNALLLGDSALYLCASSADSTEAFFGQGTRLTVV.

This clonotype was observed a handful of times. The rearrangement links TRBV12-3 or TRBV12-4 to TRBJ1-3; D unclear. Trimming removed 7 bases at V and 0 bases at J, with 4 bases between. The CDR3 spans 12 residues. DNA for the CDR3: TGTGCCAGCATTAGCTCTGGAAACACCATATATTTT. Translation gives CASISSGNTIYF.

This clonotype has more than one count but fewer than ten. The chain employs TRBV6-1 and TRBJ2-2; 13 nucleotides line up with TRBD2. Germline loops: CDR1 MNHNS, CDR2 SASEGT. Germline trimming cut 8 bases from V and 7 bases from J; bases unmatched to any gene: 4. The CDR3 has 14 residues. Here the CDR3 reads CASGLAGDHGELFF. In DNA form, the CDR3 reads TGTGCCAGCGGACTAGCGGGAGATCACGGGGAGCTGTTTTTT.

Only a few counts were recorded for this clonotype. The chain links TRBV2 to TRBJ2-1; no firm D call. V was pared by 5 bases and J by 0 bases, with 17 bases between. The CDR3 contains 17 residues. Germline V gene lookup returns CDR1 SNHLY and CDR2 FYNNEI. Written as DNA, the CDR3 is TGTGCCAGCAGTACAACAGACGCCCCGAGCTCCTACAATGAGCAGTTCTTC. Encoded protein: CASSTTDAPSSYNEQFF. Using reference TRBV2 and TRBJ2-1 for the parts outside the CDR3, the full variable domain is EPEVTQTPSHQVTQMGQEVILRCVPISNHLYFYWYRQILGQKVEFLVSFYNNEISEKSEIFDDQFSVERPDGSNFTLKIRSTKLEDSAMYFCASSTTDAPSSYNEQFFGPGTRLTVL.

The chain carries TRBV5-1 and TRBJ2-6; 9 bases fit TRBD1. There are 17 residues in the CDR3. Germline V CDR1 and CDR2: SGHRS, YFSETQ. V was clipped by 4 bases and J by 4 bases; unmatched bases: 9. The CDR3 bases are TGCGCCAGCAGCCCGTGGGGACAGGGATCAGGGGCCAACGTCCTGACTTTC. Its translation: CASSPWGQGSGANVLTF.

The chain has TRBV12-3 or TRBV12-4 and TRBJ1-3; 8 bases agree with TRBD1. V lost 6 bases and J lost 1; bases outside the gene matches: 5. The CDR3 is made up of 15 amino acids. The CDR3 sequence is CASSPWTGSGNTIYF. DNA for the CDR3: TGTGCCAGCAGCCCCTGGACAGGGTCTGGAAACACCATATATTTT.